This T cell receptor (beta chain) originates from a study of blood T cell repertoires in COVID-19. Background on the study: The United States, Italy and Spain provided the acute and convalescent COVID-19 samples.

Seattle enrolled patients during active infection and tracked them longitudinally. As handled by the study authors: Reference gene primer amplification yielded estimated nucleated cell counts. Assay used: immunoSEQ multiplex PCR; TCRdb lists only in-frame clones, some missing. From that table come the V and J calls and clone size; the DNA was used to work out D and trimming. Of about 350,000 clones in the sample, 87% were seen once. From germline, CDR1 is MGHRA and CDR2 YSYEKL. With 1 base clipped from V and 9 bases from J, the junction kept 9 bases outside the gene matches. This CDR3 region has 16 residues.

The rearrangement uses TRBV4-1 and TRBJ2-1; 10 nucleotides align to TRBD1. The sequencing sample was made of peripheral blood. This TCR came from a man aged 25-40 years with COVID-19, enrolled during active disease. The CDR3 spells CASSQVDRGRRVEQFF. CDR3 DNA: TGCGCCAGCAGCCAAGTAGACAGGGGGCGCCGAGTTGAGCAGTTCTTC.